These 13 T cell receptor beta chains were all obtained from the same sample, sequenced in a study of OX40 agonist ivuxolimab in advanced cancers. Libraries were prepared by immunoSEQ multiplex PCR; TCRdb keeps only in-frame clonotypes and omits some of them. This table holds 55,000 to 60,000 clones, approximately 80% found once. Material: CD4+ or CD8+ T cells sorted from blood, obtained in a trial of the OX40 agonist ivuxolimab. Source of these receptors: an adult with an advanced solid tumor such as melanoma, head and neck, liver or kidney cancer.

CDR3 sequence reads: CASSLARGQGNEKLFF. CDR3 DNA sequence: TGTGCCAGCAGCTTGGCTCGTGGGCAGGGAAATGAAAAACTGTTTTTT. The chain recombines TRBV5-6 with TRBJ1-4, with D possibly TRBD1 on 5 matching bases. CDR1 is SGHDT, CDR2 YYEEEE, per germline. The CDR3 is made up of 16 amino acids. The ends were cut back, 0 bases at V and 5 bases at J, with 14 bases in the middle.

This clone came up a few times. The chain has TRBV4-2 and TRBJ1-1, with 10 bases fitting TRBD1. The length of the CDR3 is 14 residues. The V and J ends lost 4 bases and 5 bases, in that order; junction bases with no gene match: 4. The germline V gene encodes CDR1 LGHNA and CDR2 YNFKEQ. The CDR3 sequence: CASSPDRGRTEAFF. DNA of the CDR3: TGTGCCAGCAGCCCCGACAGGGGGCGTACTGAAGCTTTCTTT.

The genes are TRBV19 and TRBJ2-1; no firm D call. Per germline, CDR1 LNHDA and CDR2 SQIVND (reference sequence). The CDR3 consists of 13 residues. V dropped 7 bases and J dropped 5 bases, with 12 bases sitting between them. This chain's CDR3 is CASNPTRNNEQFF. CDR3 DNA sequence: TGTGCCAGTAACCCCACACGTAACAATGAGCAGTTCTTC.

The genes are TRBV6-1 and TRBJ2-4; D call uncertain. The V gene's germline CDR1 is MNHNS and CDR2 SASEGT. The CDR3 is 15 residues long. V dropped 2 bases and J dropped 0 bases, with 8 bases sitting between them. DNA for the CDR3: TGTGCCAGCAGTGAATTGGGTGTAGCCAAAAACATTCAGTACTTC. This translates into CASSELGVAKNIQYF.

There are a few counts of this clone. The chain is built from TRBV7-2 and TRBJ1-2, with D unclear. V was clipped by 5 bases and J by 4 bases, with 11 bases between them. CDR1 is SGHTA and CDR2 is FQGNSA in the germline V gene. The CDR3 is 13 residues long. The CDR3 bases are TGTGCCAGCAGCCACGTTAGGGCCTATGGCTACACCTTC. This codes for CASSHVRAYGYTF. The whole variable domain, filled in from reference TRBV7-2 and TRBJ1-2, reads GAGVSQSPSNKVTEKGKDVELRCDPISGHTALYWYRQSLGQGLEFLIYFQGNSAPDKSGLPSDRFSAERTGGSVSTLTIQRTQQEDSAVYLCASSHVRAYGYTFGSGTRLTVV.

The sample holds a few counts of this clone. In nucleotides, the CDR3 is TGTGCCAGCAGCCAAGAGGCGCAGGATCAGCCCCAGCATTTT. Translation gives CASSQEAQDQPQHF. The J gene is TRBJ1-5, the V gene TRBV4-2; D is undetermined. CDR1 and CDR2 (germline): LGHNA, YNFKEQ. The V end lost 0 bases, the J end lost 5 bases, and 8 bases lay between the germline ends. The CDR3 has 14 amino acids.

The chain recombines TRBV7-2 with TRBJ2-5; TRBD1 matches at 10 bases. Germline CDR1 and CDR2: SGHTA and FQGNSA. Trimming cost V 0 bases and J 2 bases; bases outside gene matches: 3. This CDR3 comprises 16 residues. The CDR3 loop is CASSLAGGQGQETQYF. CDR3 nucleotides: TGTGCCAGCAGCTTAGCCGGGGGACAGGGGCAAGAGACCCAGTACTTC.

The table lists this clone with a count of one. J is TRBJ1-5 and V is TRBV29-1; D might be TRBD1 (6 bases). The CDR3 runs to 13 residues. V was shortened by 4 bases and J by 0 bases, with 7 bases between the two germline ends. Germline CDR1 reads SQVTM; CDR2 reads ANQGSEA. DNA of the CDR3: TGCAGCGTTGCGGGACATAGCAATCAGCCCCAGCATTTT. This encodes CSVAGHSNQPQHF.

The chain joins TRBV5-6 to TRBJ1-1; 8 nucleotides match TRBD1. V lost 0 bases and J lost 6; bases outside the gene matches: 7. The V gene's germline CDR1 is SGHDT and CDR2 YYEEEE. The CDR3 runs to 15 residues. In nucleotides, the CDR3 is TGTGCCAGCAGCTTGGAAGGACAGGGTAGCGCTGAAGCTTTCTTT. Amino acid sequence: CASSLEGQGSAEAFF.

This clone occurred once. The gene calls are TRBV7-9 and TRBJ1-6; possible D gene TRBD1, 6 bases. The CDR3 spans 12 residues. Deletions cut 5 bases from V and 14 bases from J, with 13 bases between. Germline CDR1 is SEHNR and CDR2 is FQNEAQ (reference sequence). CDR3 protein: CASSGGRGALHF. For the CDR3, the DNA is TGTGCCAGCAGCGGAGGCAGGGGCGCCCTCCACTTT.

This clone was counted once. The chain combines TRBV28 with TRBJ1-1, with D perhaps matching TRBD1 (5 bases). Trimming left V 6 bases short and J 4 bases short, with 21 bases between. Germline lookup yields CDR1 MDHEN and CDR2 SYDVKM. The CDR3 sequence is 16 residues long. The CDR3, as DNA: TGTGCCAGCAGCGAAGGGCCGGGGGTAGTTGGCACTGAAGCTTTCTTT. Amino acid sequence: CASSEGPGVVGTEAFF.

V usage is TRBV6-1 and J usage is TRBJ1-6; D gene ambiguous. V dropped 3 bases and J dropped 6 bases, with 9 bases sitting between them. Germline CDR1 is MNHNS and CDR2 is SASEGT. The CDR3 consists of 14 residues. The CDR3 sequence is CASSETWANSPLHF. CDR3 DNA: TGTGCCAGCAGTGAGACATGGGCTAATTCACCCCTCCACTTT.

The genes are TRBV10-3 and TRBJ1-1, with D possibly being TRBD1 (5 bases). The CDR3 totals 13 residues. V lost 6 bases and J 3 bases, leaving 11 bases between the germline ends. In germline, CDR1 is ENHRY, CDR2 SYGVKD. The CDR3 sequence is CAIRGVGDTEAFF. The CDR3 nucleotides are TGTGCCATCAGAGGGGTCGGTGACACTGAAGCTTTCTTT.